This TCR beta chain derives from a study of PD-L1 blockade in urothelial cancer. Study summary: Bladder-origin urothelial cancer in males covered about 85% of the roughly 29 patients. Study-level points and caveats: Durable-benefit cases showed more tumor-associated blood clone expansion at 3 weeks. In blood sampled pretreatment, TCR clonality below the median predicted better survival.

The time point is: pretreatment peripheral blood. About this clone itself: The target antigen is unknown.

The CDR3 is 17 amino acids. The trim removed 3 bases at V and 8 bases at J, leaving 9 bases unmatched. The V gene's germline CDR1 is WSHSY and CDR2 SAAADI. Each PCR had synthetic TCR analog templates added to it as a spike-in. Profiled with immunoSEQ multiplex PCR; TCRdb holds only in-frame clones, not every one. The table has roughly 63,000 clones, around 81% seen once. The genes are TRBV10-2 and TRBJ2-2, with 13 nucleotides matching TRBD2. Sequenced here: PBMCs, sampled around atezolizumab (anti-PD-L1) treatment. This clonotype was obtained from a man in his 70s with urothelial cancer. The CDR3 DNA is TGCGCCAGCAGTGACCCCGGACTAGCGGGAGTAAGGGGGGAGCTGTTTTTT. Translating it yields CASSDPGLAGVRGELFF.